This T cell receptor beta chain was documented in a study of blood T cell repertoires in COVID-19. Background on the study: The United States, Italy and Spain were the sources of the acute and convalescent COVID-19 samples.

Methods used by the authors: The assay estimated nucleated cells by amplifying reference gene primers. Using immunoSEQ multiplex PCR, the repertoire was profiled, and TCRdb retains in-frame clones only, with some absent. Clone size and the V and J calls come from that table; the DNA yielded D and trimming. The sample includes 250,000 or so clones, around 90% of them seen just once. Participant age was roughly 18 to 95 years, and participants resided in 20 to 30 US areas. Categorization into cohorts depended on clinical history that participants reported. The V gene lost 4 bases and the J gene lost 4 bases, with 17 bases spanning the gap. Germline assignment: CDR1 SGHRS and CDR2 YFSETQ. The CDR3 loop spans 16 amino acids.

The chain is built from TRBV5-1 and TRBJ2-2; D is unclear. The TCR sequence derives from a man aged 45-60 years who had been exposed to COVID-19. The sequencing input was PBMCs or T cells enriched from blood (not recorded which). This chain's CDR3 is CASSPLPVSGTGELFF. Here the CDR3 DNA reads TGCGCCAGCAGCCCCCTGCCAGTGTCGGGCACCGGGGAGCTGTTTTTT.